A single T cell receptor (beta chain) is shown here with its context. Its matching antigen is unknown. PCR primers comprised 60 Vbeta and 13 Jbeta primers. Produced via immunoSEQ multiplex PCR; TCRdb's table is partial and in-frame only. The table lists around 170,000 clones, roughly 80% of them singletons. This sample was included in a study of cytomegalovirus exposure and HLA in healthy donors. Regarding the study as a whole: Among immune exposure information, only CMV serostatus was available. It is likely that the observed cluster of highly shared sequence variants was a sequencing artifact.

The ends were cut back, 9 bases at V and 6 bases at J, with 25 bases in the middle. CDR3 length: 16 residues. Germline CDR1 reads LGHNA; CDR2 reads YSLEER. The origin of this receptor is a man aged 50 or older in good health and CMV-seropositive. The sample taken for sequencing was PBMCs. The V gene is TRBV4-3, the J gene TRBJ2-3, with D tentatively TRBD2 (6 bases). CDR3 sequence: CASPPSGEVLRDTQYF. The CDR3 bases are TGCGCCAGTCCCCCTTCGGGGGAAGTCCTAAGGGATACGCAGTATTTT.